This T cell receptor beta chain was recovered during a study of beta chain features in type 1 diabetes. For this clone: No antigen is known for it.

Notes on the study in general: Within the patient group, naive, central memory and Treg TCRB repertoires appeared more similar to each other than within healthy donors. Type 1 diabetes patients had fewer VDJ junction insertions and more deletions. When cDNA is sequenced, cells with high TCR expression could be over-represented.

The whole isolated RNA underwent reverse transcription, so sequencing captured expressed TCRB transcripts. Millions of reads were obtained on average from naive, central memory and regulatory T cell samples. TCRdb keeps only in-frame clones here, not all; method: immunoSEQ multiplex PCR. Of around 290,000 clones listed, 8% are singletons. The germline V gene encodes CDR1 SGDLS and CDR2 YYNGEE. Losses at the gene ends were 7 bases for V and 6 bases for J; bases not matched to a gene: 4. The CDR3 totals 12 residues. This TCR was recovered from a woman aged 18-29 years in good health. The V call is TRBV9, the J call TRBJ1-2; 9 bases align to TRBD1. Input material: central memory CD4+ T cells from blood. The CDR3: CASRDRGDGYTF. CDR3 coding DNA: TGTGCCAGCCGCGACAGGGGGGATGGCTACACCTTC.